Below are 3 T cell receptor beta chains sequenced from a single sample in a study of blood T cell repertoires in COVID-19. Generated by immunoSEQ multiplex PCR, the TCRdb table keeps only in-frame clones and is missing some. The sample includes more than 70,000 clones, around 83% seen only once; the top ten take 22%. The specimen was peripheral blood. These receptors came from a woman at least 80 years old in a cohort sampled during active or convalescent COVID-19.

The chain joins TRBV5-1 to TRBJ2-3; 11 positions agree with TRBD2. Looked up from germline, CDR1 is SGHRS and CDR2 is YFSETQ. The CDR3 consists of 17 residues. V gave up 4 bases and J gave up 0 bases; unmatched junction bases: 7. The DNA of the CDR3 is TGCGCCAGCAGCAAAACGACTAGCGGGACTAGCACAGATACGCAGTATTTT. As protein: CASSKTTSGTSTDTQYF.

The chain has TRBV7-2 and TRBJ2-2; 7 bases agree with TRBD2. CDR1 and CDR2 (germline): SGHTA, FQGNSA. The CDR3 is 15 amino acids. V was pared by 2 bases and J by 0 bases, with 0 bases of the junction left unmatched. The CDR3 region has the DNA TGTGCCAGCAGCTTAAGCGGGACGAACACCGGGGAGCTGTTTTTT. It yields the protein CASSLSGTNTGELFF.

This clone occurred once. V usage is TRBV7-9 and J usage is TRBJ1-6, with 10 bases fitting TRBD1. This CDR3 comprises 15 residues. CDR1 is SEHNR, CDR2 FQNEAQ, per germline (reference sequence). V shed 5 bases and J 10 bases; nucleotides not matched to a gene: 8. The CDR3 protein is CASSPARDRGSPLHF. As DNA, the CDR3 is TGTGCCAGCAGCCCAGCGAGGGACAGGGGCTCACCCCTCCACTTT.